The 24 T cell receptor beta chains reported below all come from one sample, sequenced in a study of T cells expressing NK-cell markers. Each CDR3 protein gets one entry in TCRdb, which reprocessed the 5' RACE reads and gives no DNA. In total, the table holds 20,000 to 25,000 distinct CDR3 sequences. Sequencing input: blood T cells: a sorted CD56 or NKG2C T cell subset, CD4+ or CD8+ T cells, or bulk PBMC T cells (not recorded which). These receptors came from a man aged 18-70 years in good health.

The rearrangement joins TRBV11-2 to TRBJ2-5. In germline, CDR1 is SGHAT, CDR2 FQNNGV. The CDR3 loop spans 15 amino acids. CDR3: CASSNLVQSGETQYF. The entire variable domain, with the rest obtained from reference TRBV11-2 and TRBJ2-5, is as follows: EAGVAQSPRYKIIEKRQSVAFWCNPISGHATLYWYQQILGQGPKLLIQFQNNGVVDDSQLPKDRFSAERLKGVDSTLKIQPAKLEDSAVYLCASSNLVQSGETQYFGPGTRLLVL.

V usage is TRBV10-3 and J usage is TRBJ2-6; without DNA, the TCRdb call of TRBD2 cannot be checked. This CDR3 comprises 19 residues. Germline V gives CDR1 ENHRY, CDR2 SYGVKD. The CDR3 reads CAISESIGGEFPGANVLTF.

CDR3 sequence: CASSQDSASGGVFYTF. The V gene is TRBV4-1, the J gene TRBJ1-2. The CDR3 loop spans 16 amino acids. Germline CDR1 is MGHRA and CDR2 is YSYEKL.

The CDR3 loop is CASSPGGLAGVEQFF. The V gene is TRBV7-8, the J gene TRBJ2-1; the D gene TCRdb calls, TRBD2, cannot be checked with no DNA. Germline CDR1 is SGHVS and CDR2 is FQNEAQ. The CDR3 loop spans 15 amino acids.

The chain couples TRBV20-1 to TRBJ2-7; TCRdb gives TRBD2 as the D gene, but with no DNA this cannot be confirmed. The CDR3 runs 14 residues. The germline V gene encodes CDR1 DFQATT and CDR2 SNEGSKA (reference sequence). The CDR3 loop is CSALGTLPHYEQYF.

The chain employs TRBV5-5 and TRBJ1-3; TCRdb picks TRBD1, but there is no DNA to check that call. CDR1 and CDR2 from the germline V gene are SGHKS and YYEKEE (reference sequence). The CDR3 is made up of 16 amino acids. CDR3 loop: CASSPISRASGNTIYF.

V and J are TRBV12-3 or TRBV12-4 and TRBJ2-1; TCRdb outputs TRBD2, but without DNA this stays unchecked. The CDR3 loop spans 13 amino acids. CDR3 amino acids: CASSGTESNEQFF.

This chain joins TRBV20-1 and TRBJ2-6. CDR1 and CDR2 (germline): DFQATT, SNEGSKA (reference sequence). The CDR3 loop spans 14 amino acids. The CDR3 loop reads CSAIGSSGANVLTF.

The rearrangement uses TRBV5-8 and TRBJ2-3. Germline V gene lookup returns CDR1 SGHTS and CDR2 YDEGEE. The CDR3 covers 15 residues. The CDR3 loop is CASSLPTDYTDTQYF. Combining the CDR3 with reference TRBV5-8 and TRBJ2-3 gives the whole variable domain EAGVTQSPTHLIKTRGQQATLRCSPISGHTSVYWYQQALGLGLQFLLWYDEGEERNRGNFPPRFSGRQFPNYSSELNVNALELEDSALYLCASSLPTDYTDTQYFGPGTRLTVL.

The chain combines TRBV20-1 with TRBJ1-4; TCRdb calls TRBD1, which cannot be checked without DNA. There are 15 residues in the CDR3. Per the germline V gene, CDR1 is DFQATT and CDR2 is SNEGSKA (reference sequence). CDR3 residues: CSAPWTGTTNEKLFF.

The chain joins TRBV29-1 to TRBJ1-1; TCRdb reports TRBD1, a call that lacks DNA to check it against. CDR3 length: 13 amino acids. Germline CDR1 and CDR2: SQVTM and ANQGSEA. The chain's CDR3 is CSVAAGANTEAFF. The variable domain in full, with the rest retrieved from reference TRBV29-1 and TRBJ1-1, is SAVISQKPSRDICQRGTSLTIQCQVDSQVTMMFWYRQQPGQSLTLIATANQGSEATYESGFVIDKFPISRPNLTFSTLTVSNMSPEDSSIYLCSVAAGANTEAFFGQGTRLTVV.

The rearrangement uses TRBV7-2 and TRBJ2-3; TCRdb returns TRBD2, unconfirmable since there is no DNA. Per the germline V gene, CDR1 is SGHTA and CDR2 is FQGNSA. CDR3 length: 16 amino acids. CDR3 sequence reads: CASSLGLAGRTDTQYF.

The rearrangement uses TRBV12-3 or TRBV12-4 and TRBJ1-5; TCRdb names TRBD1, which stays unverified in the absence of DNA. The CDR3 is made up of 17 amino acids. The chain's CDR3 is CASSPNTGGEGGQPQHF.

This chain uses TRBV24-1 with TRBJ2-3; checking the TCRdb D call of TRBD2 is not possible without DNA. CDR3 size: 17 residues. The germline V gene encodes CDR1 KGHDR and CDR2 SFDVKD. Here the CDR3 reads CATSDIRTSGSTDTQYF.

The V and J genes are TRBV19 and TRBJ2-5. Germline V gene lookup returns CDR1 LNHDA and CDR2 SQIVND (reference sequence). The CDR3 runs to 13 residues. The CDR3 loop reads CASSIDDGETQYF.

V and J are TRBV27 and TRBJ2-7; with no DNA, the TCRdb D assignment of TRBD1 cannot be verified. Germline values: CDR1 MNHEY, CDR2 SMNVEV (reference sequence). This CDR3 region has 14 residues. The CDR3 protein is CASSSGTEVYEQYF.

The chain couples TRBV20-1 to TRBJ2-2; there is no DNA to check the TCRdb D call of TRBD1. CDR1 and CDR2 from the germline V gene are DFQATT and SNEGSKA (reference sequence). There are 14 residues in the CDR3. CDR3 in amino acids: CSAKTGGDNGELFF.

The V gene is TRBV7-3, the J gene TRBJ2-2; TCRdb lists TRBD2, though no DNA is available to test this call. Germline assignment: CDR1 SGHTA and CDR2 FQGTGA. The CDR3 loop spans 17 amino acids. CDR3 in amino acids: CASSLTLTSGSPGELFF.

CDR3 amino acids: CASSPGGYNEQFF. This rearrangement joins TRBV7-9 to TRBJ2-1; TCRdb names TRBD1, which stays unverified in the absence of DNA. CDR3 length equals 13 residues. Germline V gene sequence: CDR1 SEHNR, CDR2 FQNEAQ (reference sequence).

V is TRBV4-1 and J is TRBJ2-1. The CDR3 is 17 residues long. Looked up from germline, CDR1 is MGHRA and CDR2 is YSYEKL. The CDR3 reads CASSQDRMRDSYNEQFF.

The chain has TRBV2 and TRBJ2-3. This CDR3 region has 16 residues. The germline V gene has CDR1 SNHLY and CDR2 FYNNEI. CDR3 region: CASSEALGYYTDTQYF.

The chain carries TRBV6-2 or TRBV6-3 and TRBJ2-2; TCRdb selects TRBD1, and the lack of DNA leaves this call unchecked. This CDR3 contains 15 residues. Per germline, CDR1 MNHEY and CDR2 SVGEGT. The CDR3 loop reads CASSYPGQHTGELFF.

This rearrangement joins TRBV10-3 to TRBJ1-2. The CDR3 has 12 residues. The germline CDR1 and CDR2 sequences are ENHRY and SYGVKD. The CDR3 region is CAISEPAYGYTF.

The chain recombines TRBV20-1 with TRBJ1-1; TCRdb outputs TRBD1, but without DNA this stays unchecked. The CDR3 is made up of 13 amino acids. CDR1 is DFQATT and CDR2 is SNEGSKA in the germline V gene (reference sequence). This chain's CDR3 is CSALSGRNTEAFF.